This TCR beta chain was found in a study of blood T cell repertoires in COVID-19. Across the study: Acute and convalescent COVID-19 specimens originated in the United States, Italy and Spain. T cells, B-cell-depleted T cells, or PBMCs provided the cDNA or gDNA that served as material.

Trimming stripped 2 bases from V and 1 base from J, with 8 bases between. The CDR3 has 13 amino acids. Germline loops: CDR1 GTSNPN, CDR2 SVGIG (reference sequence). Original data processing: Amplification of reference gene primers provided the estimated nucleated cell counts. Repertoires were generated with immunoSEQ multiplex PCR, while TCRdb's copy carries only in-frame clones and drops some. V and J calls and clone size are copied from that table; D and trimming were computed from the DNA. This sample has 120,000 to 150,000 clones, with 70% to 90% found just once. There are a few counts of this clone.

The origin of this receptor is a man aged 45-60 years with acute or convalescent COVID-19. Sequenced sample: peripheral blood. The chain combines TRBV30 with TRBJ1-1; D gene ambiguous. CDR3: CAWSRAENTEAFF. CDR3 coding DNA: TGTGCCTGGAGTAGAGCGGAGAACACTGAAGCTTTCTTT.